These T cell receptor beta chains were read from a single sample in a study of blood T cell repertoires in COVID-19. Sequencing was performed with immunoSEQ multiplex PCR; in TCRdb, only in-frame clones are kept and a portion is missing. Counted here are tens of thousands of clones, 90% occurring once; the ten biggest clones make up roughly 0.47%. The specimen was peripheral blood. All receptors come from a man aged 50 or older with COVID-19, enrolled during active disease. Each CDR3 is given with its conserved first and last residue. The D gene is left open where the match is weak. The size entry is marked missing in some rows and otherwise reads once, few, many or a size class.

>TRBJ1-6|.|TRBV30|.
TGTGCCTGGACCGGGACAAAAAGCTATAATTCACCCCTCCACTTT
CAWTGTKSYNSPLHF
>TRBJ2-1|.|TRBV4-1|.
TGCGCCAGCAGCCACTTGCACCAGGGGGGCAGGGACGGGTTCTTC
CASSHLHQGGRDGFF
>TRBJ2-1|TRBD2|TRBV5-4|.
TGTGCCAGCAGCTCGAGGACTAGCGGGAGGGCCGTGAATGAGCAGTTCTTC
CASSSRTSGRAVNEQFF
>TRBJ2-3|TRBD2|TRBV10-3|.
TGTGCCATCAGTACCCCCCGACTAGCGGGAGAAGCGGGTACGCAGTATTTT
CAISTPRLAGEAGTQYF
>TRBJ1-2|TRBD1|TRBV5-6|.
TGTGCCAGCACCGAACAGGGACAGGGGGCGAACTATGGCTACACCTTC
CASTEQGQGANYGYTF
>TRBJ1-1|.|TRBV5-1|.
TGCGCCAGCAGCCCCGGAGACAGGAACACTGAAGCTTTCTTT
CASSPGDRNTEAFF
>TRBJ2-1|.|TRBV28|.
TGTGCCAGCAGTTCTCAGGACGGCGGAGGGCCTGAGCAGTTCTTC
CASSSQDGGGPEQFF
>TRBJ2-5|TRBD2|TRBV4-1|.
TGCGCCAGCAGCCAACCGGGACTAGGAGGCCAAGAGACCCAGTACTTC
CASSQPGLGGQETQYF
>TRBJ2-1|.|TRBV3-1/TRBV3-2|.
TGTGCCAGCAGCCAAGACCCCGGGAGCTTGGTTAGGGAGCAGTTCTTC
CASSQDPGSLVREQFF
>TRBJ1-1|.|TRBV6-5|.
TGTGCCAGCAGTTACAGGGGCGGGGGATCGAACACTGAAGCTTTCTTT
CASSYRGGGSNTEAFF
>TRBJ2-5|.|TRBV5-4|few
TGTGCCAGCAGCTTTCCTGTGGCGGGAACCCAAGAGACCCAGTACTTC
CASSFPVAGTQETQYF
>TRBJ1-6|.|TRBV25-1|.
TGTGCCAGCAGTGAAGGGGCAGGGGTTTCACCCCTCCACTTT
CASSEGAGVSPLHF
>TRBJ1-5|TRBD1|TRBV12-5|.
TGTGCTAGTGGTTTGGTACCTTGGACAGGGGACCGATATAGCAATCAGCCCCAGCATTTT
CASGLVPWTGDRYSNQPQHF
>TRBJ2-5|.|TRBV30|.
TGTGCCTGGGGAGCCGGTGAGGAGACCCAGTACTTC
CAWGAGEETQYF
>TRBJ2-1|.|TRBV12-3/TRBV12-4|.
TGTGCCAGCAGTTTAATGGGCGATGAGCAGTTCTTC
CASSLMGDEQFF
>TRBJ2-3|.|TRBV18|.
TGTGCCAGCTCACCACTGGATTCTCAGGTAGATACGCAGTATTTT
CASSPLDSQVDTQYF
>TRBJ1-5|TRBD1|TRBV27|.
TGTGCCAGCAGTCCAGACAGGGCCTACTATAGCAATCAGCCCCAGCATTTT
CASSPDRAYYSNQPQHF
>TRBJ2-7|TRBD1|TRBV7-9|.
TGTGCCAGCAGCGGAAGACAGGGGGCGACCTACGAGCAGTACTTC
CASSGRQGATYEQYF
>TRBJ2-1|.|TRBV6-2/TRBV6-3|.
TGTGCCAGCAGTATTGGGGCGCAGTTCTTC
CASSIGAQFF
>TRBJ2-5|.|TRBV11-2|.
TGTGCCAGCAGCCGCGGGACTGTCCAAGAGACCCAGTACTTC
CASSRGTVQETQYF
>TRBJ2-7|TRBD1|TRBV11-2|.
TGTGCCAGCAGCCCCCCCGGGACAGGGGGCGGATTGGGGCAGTACTTC
CASSPPGTGGGLGQYF
>TRBJ2-7|.|TRBV7-9|.
TGTGCCAGCAACATACGGGACTCCTACGAGCAGTACTTC
CASNIRDSYEQYF
>TRBJ1-4|TRBD1|TRBV18|.
TGTGCCAGCTCACTCCGGGACAGGGGGCTTGCGTCTAATGAAAAACTGTTTTTT
CASSLRDRGLASNEKLFF
>TRBJ2-2|.|TRBV27|few
TGTGCCAGCAGTGCCAGGGACACCGGGGAGCTGTTTTTT
CASSARDTGELFF
>TRBJ1-1|.|TRBV28|.
TGTGCCAGCAGTGCCTTTCGGGGGGCCGCTGAAGCTTTCTTT
CASSAFRGAAEAFF
>TRBJ2-7|TRBD1|TRBV2|.
TGTGCCAGCATTCTAGGGACAGGGGCCTACGAGCAGTACTTC
CASILGTGAYEQYF
>TRBJ2-2|.|TRBV4-2|.
TGTGCCAGCAGCCAAGGAGTCAGGGGCACCGGGGAGCTGTTTTTT
CASSQGVRGTGELFF
>TRBJ2-3|.|TRBV12-3/TRBV12-4|.
TGTGCCAGCAGTTTACGAGGCCAAGATACGCAGTATTTT
CASSLRGQDTQYF
>TRBJ2-5|.|TRBV5-4|.
TGTGCCAGCAGCTTGGGCGATGTACAAGAGACCCAGTACTTC
CASSLGDVQETQYF
>TRBJ1-2|.|TRBV7-8|.
TGTGCCAGCAGCCCAGCGGGACACCCGATTAACTATGGCTACACCTTC
CASSPAGHPINYGYTF
>TRBJ1-4|TRBD1|TRBV9|.
TGTGCCAGCAGCGTAGCTAGCACAGGGGGCTCGTATAATGAAAAACTGTTTTTT
CASSVASTGGSYNEKLFF
>TRBJ1-5|.|TRBV5-4|.
TGTGCCAGCAGCTCCGACAGGCATCAGCCCCAGCATTTT
CASSSDRHQPQHF
>TRBJ1-3|.|TRBV7-3|.
TGTGCCAGCAGCTTAAATACACCTAGCTCTGGAAACACCATATATTTT
CASSLNTPSSGNTIYF
>TRBJ2-7|.|TRBV3-1/TRBV3-2|few
TGTGCCAGCAGCCAAGGGAGGGCCGCCTACGAGCAGTACTTC
CASSQGRAAYEQYF
>TRBJ2-5|.|TRBV9|.
TGTGCCAGCAGCGTATTGGGCGGGATCGGTGAGACCCAGTACTTC
CASSVLGGIGETQYF
>TRBJ1-4|TRBD1|TRBV5-5|.
TGTGCCAGCAGCTTGGTCCCGGGACAGGGGAACGAAAAACTGTTTTTT
CASSLVPGQGNEKLFF
>TRBJ2-1|.|TRBV30|.
TGTGCCTGGAGTGTACTGAGAGGGGGCAATGAGCAGTTCTTC
CAWSVLRGGNEQFF
>TRBJ2-3|.|TRBV5-4|.
TGTGCCAGCAGCTTGGGGCCCTCGGGAGCAGATACGCAGTATTTT
CASSLGPSGADTQYF
>TRBJ2-5|TRBD2|TRBV2|.
TGTGCCAGCAGAAGTGGTAGCGGGAGGCGGGAGACCCAGTACTTC
CASRSGSGRRETQYF
>TRBJ2-3|TRBD2|TRBV5-1|.
TGCGCCAGCAGCGCCCAAACTAGCGGGGGCACAGATACGCAGTATTTT
CASSAQTSGGTDTQYF
>TRBJ2-7|TRBD1|TRBV19|.
TGTGCCAGTAGTATACGGGACAGACCCTACGAGCAGTACTTC
CASSIRDRPYEQYF
>TRBJ1-4|TRBD1|TRBV18|.
TGTGCCAGCTCCAAGGGACAGGATAATGAAAAACTGTTTTTT
CASSKGQDNEKLFF
>TRBJ2-2|.|TRBV15|.
TGTGCCACCAGGGGGGGGACATTCGCGAACACCGGGGAGCTGTTTTTT
CATRGGTFANTGELFF
>TRBJ1-1|.|TRBV7-9|.
TGTGCCAGCAGCTCCCAGGGCCTCACTGAAGCTTTCTTT
CASSSQGLTEAFF
>TRBJ1-2|TRBD1|TRBV18|once
TGTGCCAGCTCACCTTTAACAGGGGACAATGGCTACACCTTC
CASSPLTGDNGYTF
>TRBJ2-3|TRBD1|TRBV11-3|.
TGTGCCAGCAGCTTCGCGTTCGGGACAGGGCTCGCAGATACGCAGTATTTT
CASSFAFGTGLADTQYF
>TRBJ1-1|.|TRBV30|.
TGTGCCTGGAGCGGGGGTTTGGGGAAGGGTGAAGCTTTCTTT
CAWSGGLGKGEAFF
>TRBJ1-1|.|TRBV19|.
TGTGCCAGTGGGCCGTGGGGAGGGAACACTGAAGCTTTCTTT
CASGPWGGNTEAFF
>TRBJ1-5|.|TRBV7-9|once
TGTGCCAGCAGCCCAAGTGAGCAGCCCCAGCATTTT
CASSPSEQPQHF
>TRBJ1-1|TRBD1|TRBV5-1|.
TGCGCCAGCAGCCCGGGGACAGCCAACACTGAAGCTTTCTTT
CASSPGTANTEAFF
>TRBJ2-7|.|TRBV6-5|.
TGTGCCAGCAGTTACGGGACTGGGGAGTCCGAGCAGTACTTC
CASSYGTGESEQYF
>TRBJ2-2|TRBD2|TRBV18|once
TGTGCCAGCTCACCCTTCGCCAGCGGGAGGACCGGGGAGCTGTTTTTT
CASSPFASGRTGELFF
>TRBJ1-5|TRBD1|TRBV19|.
TGTGCCAGTAGTCCTCAACAGGGGGCGAGCAATCAGCCCCAGCATTTT
CASSPQQGASNQPQHF